This entry describes one TCR beta chain. Its antigen remains unidentified. This specimen belongs to a study of shared clonotypes between healthy human individuals. Study findings and constraints: Naive subsets generally had larger estimated richness than memory subsets. The study's rarefaction showed incomplete sorted-subset sequencing despite large depth. Generation probability values for non-shared clonotypes were lower than those for clonotypes shared by all four donors.

The authors' processing: Because ImmunoSEQ provided only junction sequences with no quality scores, the filtering differed. The assay was immunoSEQ multiplex PCR, and TCRdb's table has in-frame clones only and misses some. V and J calls and clone size are given by that table; D and trimming were obtained from the DNA. The sample contains a few million clones, more than 90% of which appear only once. The germline V gene encodes CDR1 SGHTA and CDR2 FQGTGA. The germline V and J ends were trimmed by 5 bases and 2 bases, with 9 bases remaining between them. This CDR3 has 13 amino acids. This clonotype originated in a man aged 18-30 years in good health. This sequence joins TRBV7-3 and TRBJ2-5; D possibly corresponds to TRBD2 (5 bases). Sequencing used naive CD4+ T cells sorted from blood. Subset meaning: CD45RA+ positively selected. DNA of the CDR3: TGTGCCAGCAGCCGTAGGACTCAAGAGACCCAGTACTTC. It is translated as CASSRRTQETQYF.